Sequencing of this T cell receptor beta chain was carried out in a study of T cell responses to AZD1222 COVID-19 vaccine. Data came from immunoSEQ multiplex PCR; TCRdb stores just in-frame clones and leaves some out. Altogether 100,000 to 130,000 clones are present, approximately 89% being singletons, with the ten largest covering approximately 3.1%. This clone was observed once. No antigen is known for it. This CDR3 has 17 amino acids. V lost 2 bases and J lost 4; bases outside the gene matches: 10. The germline CDR1 and CDR2 sequences are KGHSH and LQKENI. Study findings and constraints: At baseline, seropositivity was found in only six or seven AZD1222 recipients. There were mostly white British donors and more females than males, and clonal diversity was possibly underestimated. Spike was spanned by vaccine-associated CD4 TCRs, which were dominant at 160-218 and 743-854.

This sequence originates from an adult in good health. The chain joins TRBV18 to TRBJ1-3; 8 bases are a match to TRBD1. The input for sequencing was peripheral blood, taken on day 0 of MenACWY control vaccination. DNA for the CDR3: TGTGCCAGCTCACCAACCGGTGGCAGGGGGCCCGGAAACACCATATATTTT. As protein: CASSPTGGRGPGNTIYF. The full variable domain, with the rest looked up from reference TRBV18 and TRBJ1-3, is NAGVMQNPRHLVRRRGQEARLRCSPMKGHSHVYWYRQLPEEGLKFMVYLQKENIIDESGMPKERFSAEFPKEGPSILRIQQVVRGDSAAYFCASSPTGGRGPGNTIYFGEGSWLTVV.